The 25 T cell receptor beta chains listed next were all sequenced from one sample in a study of stem cell transplantation in POMP-related autoinflammatory disease (dated by TCRdb to the early 2020s). The sample's time point label is to be understood as: before hematopoietic stem cell transplant. The library was built by means of the immunoSEQ multiplex PCR assay. Entries here come from immuneACCESS through TCRdb and include only in-frame sequences with V and J called. Some clones fail to appear in such tables; in the studies checked, an unresolved V gene covers under half of the shortfall, and the cause of the remainder is unknown. For this sample the table gives approximately 30,000 clones, of which just over 85% were detected only once. Together, the top ten hold 0.55% to 0.9% of the sample. Sequences were derived from CD4+ T cells from PBMCs, sampled before stem cell transplantation. Receptor source: a human donor with POMP-related autoinflammation and immune dysregulation (PRAID).

The V and J genes are TRBV18 and TRBJ2-7; 7 bases line up with TRBD1. This CDR3 comprises 14 residues. J gave up 5 bases and V 1 base, and 5 bases lay outside the gene matches. Per germline, CDR1 KGHSH and CDR2 LQKENI. CDR3 region: CASSPREGADEQYF. The CDR3 region has the DNA TGTGCCAGCTCACCACGCGAGGGGGCTGACGAGCAGTACTTC.

The chain couples TRBV6-5 to TRBJ2-2; 10 bases are a match to TRBD2. Germline V gives CDR1 MNHEY, CDR2 SVGAGI. The CDR3 runs to 15 residues. The V gene end was trimmed by 5 bases and the J gene end by 2 bases; junction bases not matched to a gene: 2. CDR3 amino acids: CASSTSGANTGELFF. The CDR3 region has the DNA TGTGCCAGCAGTACTAGCGGGGCTAACACCGGGGAGCTGTTTTTT.

V is TRBV19 and J is TRBJ2-3; D is undetermined. CDR1 and CDR2 from the germline V gene are LNHDA and SQIVND (reference sequence). The CDR3 runs 15 residues. V gave up 3 bases and J gave up 6 bases, with 16 bases separating them. The CDR3 DNA reads TGTGCCAGTAGTATTTCCCCGTTCGGATCCGATACGCAGTATTTT. Its protein is CASSISPFGSDTQYF.

The chain is built from TRBV4-1 and TRBJ2-7; possible D gene TRBD2, 6 bases. V was trimmed by 3 bases and J by 0 bases, leaving 9 bases between them. The CDR3 consists of 14 residues. The germline V gene encodes CDR1 MGHRA and CDR2 YSYEKL. CDR3 in amino acids: CASSQWDSSYEQYF. The CDR3 DNA is TGCGCCAGCAGCCAGTGGGACTCCTCCTACGAGCAGTACTTC.

The sample holds one count of this clone. This chain connects TRBV7-6 to TRBJ2-7, with TRBD2 matching 10 bases. After removal of 1 base from V and 6 bases from J, the junction contained 6 bases not matched to a gene. CDR3 length: 15 residues. Germline V gives CDR1 SGHVS, CDR2 FNYEAQ. In DNA form, the CDR3 reads TGTGCCAGCAGCTTAGTGAGCGGGGGGGCCCCCGAGCAGTACTTC. Its translation: CASSLVSGGAPEQYF.

The rearrangement links TRBV27 to TRBJ1-2; no reliable D call. With 7 bases removed from V and 4 bases from J, the gap between germline ends came to 16 bases. Germline loops: CDR1 MNHEY, CDR2 SMNVEV (reference sequence). CDR3 size: 14 residues. The CDR3 protein is CASTFPREFYGYTF. For the CDR3, the DNA is TGTGCCAGCACCTTCCCGAGGGAGTTCTATGGCTACACCTTC.

The V and J genes are TRBV9 and TRBJ2-7; 13 positions match TRBD2. Germline CDR1 is SGDLS and CDR2 is YYNGEE. The CDR3 covers 14 residues. V trimming: 4 bases; J trimming: 4 bases; junction bases outside the gene matches: 2. CDR3: CASSSGLAGYEQYF. The CDR3 bases are TGTGCCAGCAGCTCGGGACTAGCGGGGTACGAGCAGTACTTC.

J is TRBJ1-5 and V is TRBV6-6; 7 positions match TRBD1. The germline V gene has CDR1 MNHNY and CDR2 SVGAGI (reference sequence). The CDR3 length is 15 residues. The V gene end was trimmed by 5 bases and the J gene end by 2 bases; junction bases not matched to a gene: 6. The CDR3 is CASSQGGAGNQPQHF. DNA of the CDR3: TGTGCCAGCAGTCAAGGGGGCGCGGGCAATCAGCCCCAGCATTTT.

The chain employs TRBV6-1 and TRBJ1-1, with D unresolved. From germline, CDR1 is MNHNS and CDR2 SASEGT. The V gene lost 0 bases and the J gene lost 4 bases, with 24 bases spanning the gap. The CDR3 has 19 amino acids. CDR3 DNA: TGTGCCAGCAGTGAAGCGGACCCCCACTATCACGGGTGGATCACTGAAGCTTTCTTT. This gives the protein CASSEADPHYHGWITEAFF.

This CDR3 reads CASSLGSTRPDTQYF. The DNA of the CDR3 is TGCGCCAGCAGCTTGGGGTCCACACGGCCAGATACGCAGTATTTT. This rearrangement joins TRBV5-1 to TRBJ2-3; D remains ambiguous. Germline lookup yields CDR1 SGHRS and CDR2 YFSETQ. The V gene lost 0 bases and the J gene lost 4 bases, with 12 bases spanning the gap. There are 15 residues in the CDR3. Together with reference TRBV5-1 and TRBJ2-3, the CDR3 gives the full variable domain: KAGVTQTPRYLIKTRGQQVTLSCSPISGHRSVSWYQQTPGQGLQFLFEYFSETQRNKGNFPGRFSGRQFSNSRSEMNVSTLELGDSALYLCASSLGSTRPDTQYFGPGTRLTVL.

The chain uses TRBV27 and TRBJ2-7, with 10 nucleotides matching TRBD1. The germline CDR1 and CDR2 sequences are MNHEY and SMNVEV (reference sequence). The ends lost 3 bases at V and 5 bases at J; junction bases unmatched: 4. The CDR3 is 14 residues long. CDR3 DNA: TGTGCCAGCAGTTTCCGGGACAGGGGTGACGAGCAGTACTTC. It yields the protein CASSFRDRGDEQYF.

Here the CDR3 reads CASSFFQGSGANVLTF. CDR3 DNA: TGTGCCAGCAGCTTTTTTCAGGGATCTGGGGCCAACGTCCTGACTTTC. This sequence joins TRBV7-8 and TRBJ2-6; tentatively, D is TRBD1 (5 bases). Germline assignment: CDR1 SGHVS and CDR2 FQNEAQ. This CDR3 is built from 16 residues. The V end lost 3 bases, the J end lost 1 base, and 10 bases lay between the germline ends.

The chain couples TRBV6-6 to TRBJ1-2, with D hard to call. The CDR3 contains 12 residues. Trimming removed 2 bases from V and 8 bases from J, with 9 bases in between. Germline V gene data show CDR1 as MNHNY and CDR2 as SVGAGI (reference sequence). In nucleotides, the CDR3 is TGTGCCAGCAGTTACGCTGGGAAAGGCTACACCTTC. Amino acids: CASSYAGKGYTF.

The DNA for the CDR3 is TGTGCCAGTAGTAGAGGACAGGGAACAGATACGCAGTATTTT. It encodes CASSRGQGTDTQYF. This chain uses TRBV19 with TRBJ2-3, with 8 bases matching TRBD1. The CDR3 length is 14 residues. Germline V gene lookup returns CDR1 LNHDA and CDR2 SQIVND (reference sequence). V was clipped by 4 bases and J by 3 bases; unmatched bases: 3.

The chain carries TRBV18 and TRBJ2-5, with 7 nucleotides matching TRBD1. Germline assignment: CDR1 KGHSH and CDR2 LQKENI. There are 17 residues in the CDR3. The V segment lost 2 bases and the J segment 2 bases; nucleotides outside the gene matches: 11. This CDR3 reads CASSPSAGDRGQETQYF. CDR3 bases: TGTGCCAGCTCACCATCGGCTGGGGACAGAGGACAAGAGACCCAGTACTTC.

The J gene is TRBJ2-7, the V gene TRBV14; 7 bases are shared with TRBD2. Germline assignment: CDR1 SGHDN and CDR2 FVKESK. The CDR3 runs to 15 residues. V trimming: 4 bases; J trimming: 6 bases; junction bases outside the gene matches: 12. The CDR3 DNA reads TGTGCCAGCAGCCGGTACCAGCGGGAAGTTTTCGAGCAGTACTTC. This codes for CASSRYQREVFEQYF.

The rearrangement links TRBV10-3 to TRBJ1-2; 9 bases fit TRBD1. V was clipped by 5 bases and J by 7 bases; unmatched bases: 17. Germline lookup yields CDR1 ENHRY and CDR2 SYGVKD. The CDR3 is 17 residues long. The CDR3 reads CAISPFVPGTGIIGYTF. The CDR3, as DNA: TGTGCCATCAGTCCCTTCGTTCCTGGGACAGGGATTATTGGCTACACCTTC.

The rearrangement uses TRBV6-5 and TRBJ2-3; no reliable D call. The CDR3 is 15 residues long. Germline CDR1 MNHEY, CDR2 SVGAGI. V was pared by 6 bases and J by 4 bases, with 17 bases between. DNA for the CDR3: TGTGCCAGCAGACTCGCGAACGTGGGCCCAGATACGCAGTATTTT. Its translation: CASRLANVGPDTQYF.

This chain links TRBV18 with TRBJ1-2; D unresolved. Deletions cut 3 bases from V and 5 bases from J, with 10 bases between. Germline loops: CDR1 KGHSH, CDR2 LQKENI. The CDR3 runs 13 residues. As DNA, the CDR3 is TGTGCCAGCTCACCCGCGGTGAGGTATGGCTACACCTTC. It specifies CASSPAVRYGYTF.

The rearrangement uses TRBV18 and TRBJ1-2, with a tentative D call TRBD1 (5 bases). The CDR3 covers 14 residues. Trimming pared 5 bases from V and 5 bases from J, leaving 15 bases between. Germline loops: CDR1 KGHSH, CDR2 LQKENI. Here the CDR3 DNA reads TGTGCCAGCTCAAGGGACCCCGTTGGGTATGGCTACACCTTC. Its translation: CASSRDPVGYGYTF.

The chain joins TRBV5-4 to TRBJ2-1; TRBD2 agrees at 7 bases. CDR1 and CDR2 (germline): SGHNT, YYREEE (reference sequence). The CDR3 totals 16 residues. V lost 0 bases, J lost 2 bases, and 5 bases stayed unmatched. The CDR3 sequence is CASSLAEAGAYNEQFF. As DNA, the CDR3 is TGTGCCAGCAGCTTGGCCGAGGCGGGGGCCTACAATGAGCAGTTCTTC.

The chain recombines TRBV5-1 with TRBJ1-1; D unclear. Germline V gene lookup returns CDR1 SGHRS and CDR2 YFSETQ. V lost 0 bases, J lost 1 base, and 7 bases lay in between. This CDR3 contains 14 residues. The CDR3 DNA follows: TGCGCCAGCAGCTTGGTAGGCGGGAACACTGAAGCTTTCTTT. Encoded protein: CASSLVGGNTEAFF.

The V call is TRBV7-6, the J call TRBJ1-4; D not resolved. CDR3 length: 13 residues. Germline values: CDR1 SGHVS, CDR2 FNYEAQ. Trimming pared 2 bases from V and 5 bases from J, leaving 6 bases between. The chain's CDR3 is CASSLLRNEKLFF. The CDR3 DNA reads as TGTGCCAGCAGCTTACTAAGGAATGAAAAACTGTTTTTT.

The V and J genes are TRBV7-3 and TRBJ1-1, with no clear D. V lost 3 bases and J 1 base, leaving 6 bases between the germline ends. Germline V lookup: CDR1 SGHTA, CDR2 FQGTGA. CDR3 length: 13 residues. DNA of the CDR3: TGTGCCAGCAGCTTGGCGCGGAACACTGAAGCTTTCTTT. Protein product: CASSLARNTEAFF.

This chain uses TRBV5-1 with TRBJ2-1; 7 positions agree with TRBD1. The length of the CDR3 is 15 residues. V was pared by 0 bases and J by 4 bases, with 4 bases of the junction left unmatched. From germline, CDR1 is SGHRS and CDR2 YFSETQ. CDR3 sequence reads: CASSLGGTAYNEQFF. In DNA form, the CDR3 reads TGCGCCAGCAGCTTGGGAGGGACAGCTTACAATGAGCAGTTCTTC.